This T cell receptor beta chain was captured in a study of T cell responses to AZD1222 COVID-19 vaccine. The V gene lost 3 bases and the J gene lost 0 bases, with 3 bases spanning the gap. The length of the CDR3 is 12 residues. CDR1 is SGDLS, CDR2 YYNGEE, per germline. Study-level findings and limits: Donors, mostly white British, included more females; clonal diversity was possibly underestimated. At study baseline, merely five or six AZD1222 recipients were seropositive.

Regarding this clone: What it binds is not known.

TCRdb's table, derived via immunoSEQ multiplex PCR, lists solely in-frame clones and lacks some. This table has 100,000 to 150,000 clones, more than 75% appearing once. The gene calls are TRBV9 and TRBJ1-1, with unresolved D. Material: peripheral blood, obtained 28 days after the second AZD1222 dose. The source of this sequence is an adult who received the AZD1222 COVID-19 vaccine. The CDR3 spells CASSGMNTEAFF. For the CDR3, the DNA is TGTGCCAGCAGCGGGATGAACACTGAAGCTTTCTTT.